A single sample is the source of the 28 T cell receptor beta chains below, sequenced in a study of Graves' ophthalmopathy and Graves' hyperthyroidism. From RNA, the CDR3 regions of TCR beta chains were amplified and sequenced. First-round RT-PCR employed HTBI primers, with a second-round multiplex PCR after it. TCRdb re-derived calls from the multiplex PCR reads in MiXCR, one entry per CDR3 protein. The sample has over 500,000 distinct CDR3 sequences; 20% to 25% are singletons. Material for sequencing was peripheral blood. The source of these receptors is a woman between 18 and 29 years old with stable Graves' hyperthyroidism. Some clones in this sample may be carry-over from other donors' samples.

The V and J genes are TRBV20-1 and TRBJ2-2; 7 bases map to TRBD2. CDR1 and CDR2 (germline): DFQATT, SNEGSKA (reference sequence). The junction had 6 bases not matched to a gene; V was cut back by 3 bases and J by 2 bases. This CDR3 is built from 15 residues. The CDR3 spells CSARGGSGNTGELFF. The CDR3 nucleotides read TGCAGTGCTAGGGGCGGGAGTGGTAACACCGGGGAGCTGTTTTTT.

This clonotype was seen at least ten times. The chain couples TRBV20-1 to TRBJ2-5, with 11 bases matching TRBD1. The length of the CDR3 is 14 residues. V shed 2 bases and J 4 bases; nucleotides not matched to a gene: 3. CDR1 is DFQATT, CDR2 SNEGSKA, per germline (reference sequence). CDR3 sequence: CSARRTGGIETQYF. The CDR3, as DNA: TGCAGTGCTAGACGGACAGGGGGCATAGAGACCCAGTACTTC.

At least ten counts were recorded for this clonotype. The chain links TRBV12-3 or TRBV12-4 to TRBJ2-7, with D possibly matching TRBD2 (5 bases). CDR3 length equals 13 residues. Trimming removed 7 bases from V and 3 bases from J, with 13 bases in between. CDR3 in DNA: TGTGCCAGCACCCGAGGCGAGGGCTACGAGCAGTACTTC. Amino acid sequence: CASTRGEGYEQYF.

The chain combines TRBV6-1 with TRBJ2-7; D possibly matches TRBD1 or TRBD2 (5 bases each). Germline loops: CDR1 MNHNS, CDR2 SASEGT. The CDR3 is 14 residues long. V lost 8 bases to trimming and J lost 2 bases, with 16 bases between them. The CDR3 loop is CASEGKGRTYEQYF. CDR3 coding DNA: TGTGCCAGCGAGGGGAAGGGCCGGACCTACGAGCAGTACTTC.

This clonotype was counted ten times or more. The rearrangement joins TRBV9 to TRBJ1-1; D is possibly TRBD1 (5 bases). Trimming cost V 4 bases and J 1 base, with 20 bases left between them. Looked up from germline, CDR1 is SGDLS and CDR2 is YYNGEE. This CDR3 region has 17 residues. CDR3 residues: CASSPMIQGASNTEAFF. CDR3 DNA: TGTGCCAGCAGCCCCATGATCCAAGGGGCCTCGAACACTGAAGCTTTCTTT.

The chain employs TRBV28 and TRBJ1-5; no firm D call. V was shortened by 7 bases and J by 0 bases, with 10 bases between the two germline ends. The CDR3 covers 14 residues. Germline V gene data show CDR1 as MDHEN and CDR2 as SYDVKM. The CDR3 loop is CASTGRYSNQPQHF. In DNA form, the CDR3 reads TGTGCCAGCACAGGACGATATAGCAATCAGCCCCAGCATTTT. The full variable domain, its missing parts supplied by reference TRBV28 and TRBJ1-5, is DVKVTQSSRYLVKRTGEKVFLECVQDMDHENMFWYRQDPGLGLRLIYFSYDVKMKEKGDIPEGYSVSREKKERFSLILESASTNQTSMYLCASTGRYSNQPQHFGDGTRLSIL.

This clonotype occurred many times. The chain combines TRBV27 with TRBJ1-5; D is unclear. Trimming removed 5 bases at V and 4 bases at J, with 18 bases between. Germline V lookup: CDR1 MNHEY, CDR2 SMNVEV (reference sequence). This CDR3 region has 16 residues. For the CDR3, the DNA is TGTGCCAGCAGTCCTGGACTGGGGATCTGGAATCAGCCCCAGCATTTT. Amino acids: CASSPGLGIWNQPQHF.

The chain is built from TRBV28 and TRBJ1-1; the D gene is possibly TRBD1 (5 bases). The germline gives CDR1 MDHEN, CDR2 SYDVKM. Deletions cut 3 bases from V and 10 bases from J, with 12 bases between. The CDR3 consists of 12 residues. The CDR3 sequence: CASSFEARAAFF. In DNA, the CDR3 is TGTGCCAGCAGTTTTGAGGCCAGGGCAGCTTTCTTT.

A few counts support this clonotype. The chain uses TRBV20-1 and TRBJ2-7; D is perhaps TRBD1 (6 bases). Trimming pared 0 bases from V and 3 bases from J, leaving 9 bases between. Germline V gene sequence: CDR1 DFQATT, CDR2 SNEGSKA (reference sequence). This CDR3 has 13 residues. DNA for the CDR3: TGCAGTGCTAGAGATCTACAGGGCTACGAGCAGTACTTC. It translates to CSARDLQGYEQYF.

Many counts were recorded for this clonotype. The V and J genes are TRBV29-1 and TRBJ1-1; TRBD1 is a possible D gene (5 bases). The CDR3 spans 15 residues. In germline, CDR1 is SQVTM, CDR2 ANQGSEA. V lost 3 bases and J 0 bases, leaving 14 bases between the germline ends. DNA of the CDR3: TGCAGCGTTGAGGCCCTCGACAGCCTGAACACTGAAGCTTTCTTT. Translating it yields CSVEALDSLNTEAFF.

This clonotype was seen at least ten times. The genes are TRBV5-1 and TRBJ2-7; 10 nucleotides match TRBD2. The V gene's germline CDR1 is SGHRS and CDR2 YFSETQ. V was clipped by 4 bases and J by 3 bases; unmatched bases: 4. This CDR3 spans 14 amino acids. In DNA form, the CDR3 reads TGCGCCAGCAGCAGGACTAGCGGAAACTACGAGCAGTACTTC. Encoded protein: CASSRTSGNYEQYF.

This clonotype has at least ten counts. This chain links TRBV12-3 or TRBV12-4 with TRBJ2-5; 12 nucleotides match TRBD2. The CDR3 is 17 residues long. The V gene end was trimmed by 4 bases and the J gene end by 5 bases; junction bases not matched to a gene: 11. CDR3 sequence reads: CASSSPSGGEDVETQYF. The DNA for the CDR3 is TGTGCCAGCAGTTCTCCTAGCGGGGGGGAGGATGTGGAGACCCAGTACTTC.

The J gene is TRBJ2-7, the V gene TRBV20-1; D is possibly TRBD1 (5 bases). From germline, CDR1 is DFQATT and CDR2 SNEGSKA (reference sequence). The CDR3 extends over 13 amino acids. With 5 bases removed from V and 3 bases from J, the gap between germline ends came to 14 bases. CDR3 sequence (DNA): TGCAGTGCTCCAGGGCAGGCGAGCTACGAGCAGTACTTC. Its translation: CSAPGQASYEQYF.

This clonotype was observed a few times. The chain carries TRBV6-1 and TRBJ1-5; D call uncertain. The CDR3 has 15 amino acids. Germline V lookup: CDR1 MNHNS, CDR2 SASEGT. The V and J ends lost 4 bases and 0 bases respectively, with 10 bases between them. CDR3 sequence: CASSVGGYSNQPQHF. In DNA, the CDR3 is TGTGCCAGCAGTGTAGGCGGCTATAGCAATCAGCCCCAGCATTTT.

This chain joins TRBV2 and TRBJ1-5; no clear D. The CDR3 covers 13 residues. The V end was cut by 3 bases, the J end by 1 base, with 4 bases between. CDR1 is SNHLY and CDR2 is FYNNEI in the germline V gene. Here the CDR3 DNA reads TGTGCCAGCAGTGAGATCAGCAATCAGCCCCAGCATTTT. The encoded protein is CASSEISNQPQHF.

J is TRBJ2-7 and V is TRBV7-9, with D tentatively TRBD2 (5 bases). From germline, CDR1 is SEHNR and CDR2 FQNEAQ (reference sequence). The CDR3 covers 14 residues. Deletions cut 1 base from V and 9 bases from J, with 16 bases between. As DNA, the CDR3 is TGTGCCAGCAGCTTAGGAGAGGGCATCGACGGGCAGTACTTC. Translating it yields CASSLGEGIDGQYF.

This clonotype occurred many times. The rearrangement joins TRBV7-2 to TRBJ2-2, with D uncertain. V lost 5 bases, J lost 11 bases, and 18 bases lay in between. The CDR3 is 14 residues long. Germline V gene sequence: CDR1 SGHTA, CDR2 FQGNSA. CDR3 protein: CASSAESTMGELFF. CDR3 nucleotide sequence: TGTGCCAGCAGCGCTGAGTCCACGATGGGAGAGCTGTTTTTT.

This clonotype was recorded many times. The V and J genes are TRBV9 and TRBJ2-7; a possible D gene is TRBD1 (6 bases). V lost 4 bases and J 3 bases, leaving 20 bases between the germline ends. The length of the CDR3 is 16 residues. CDR1 is SGDLS, CDR2 YYNGEE, per germline. The CDR3 protein is CASSPRGGVGFYEQYF. The CDR3 DNA reads TGTGCCAGCAGCCCAAGAGGGGGAGTTGGGTTCTACGAGCAGTACTTC.

The genes are TRBV19 and TRBJ2-7, with TRBD1 as a possible D gene (6 bases). The germline V gene has CDR1 LNHDA and CDR2 SQIVND (reference sequence). V shed 1 base and J shed 2 bases, with 9 bases lying between them. The CDR3 spans 14 residues. The CDR3 coding sequence is TGTGCCAGTAGTATAGCAGGGGCTACCTACGAGCAGTACTTC. Residues: CASSIAGATYEQYF. The full variable domain, its missing parts supplied by reference TRBV19 and TRBJ2-7, is DGGITQSPKYLFRKEGQNVTLSCEQNLNHDAMYWYRQDPGQGLRLIYYSQIVNDFQKGDIAEGYSVSREKKESFPLTVTSAQKNPTAFYLCASSIAGATYEQYFGPGTRLTVT.

This clonotype was found many times. J is TRBJ2-7 and V is TRBV11-2; TRBD1 aligns across 7 bases. The CDR3 is made up of 15 amino acids. The V gene end was trimmed by 1 base and the J gene end by 1 base; junction bases not matched to a gene: 4. Germline CDR1 reads SGHAT; CDR2 reads FQNNGV. The CDR3 nucleotides are TGTGCCAGCAGCTTAGGGACAGGTAGTTCCTACGAGCAGTACTTC. Its translation is CASSLGTGSSYEQYF. Variable domain in full (rest from reference TRBV11-2 and TRBJ2-7): EAGVAQSPRYKIIEKRQSVAFWCNPISGHATLYWYQQILGQGPKLLIQFQNNGVVDDSQLPKDRFSAERLKGVDSTLKIQPAKLEDSAVYLCASSLGTGSSYEQYFGPGTRLTVT.

This clonotype was counted at least ten times. The rearrangement joins TRBV7-9 to TRBJ1-3; D gene unclear. With 5 bases removed from V and 1 base from J, the gap between germline ends came to 12 bases. CDR1 is SEHNR and CDR2 is FQNEAQ in the germline V gene (reference sequence). This CDR3 has 15 amino acids. The CDR3 here is CASSPDGGSGNTIYF. CDR3 sequence (DNA): TGTGCCAGCAGCCCGGACGGAGGATCTGGAAACACCATATATTTT.

This clonotype was detected only a few times. The J gene is TRBJ2-6, the V gene TRBV6-1; D remains ambiguous. Between the trimmed V and J ends, which lost 9 bases and 0 bases, there was a span of 12 bases. This CDR3 is 15 amino acids long. CDR1 is MNHNS and CDR2 is SASEGT in the germline V gene. CDR3 amino acids: CASSIYSSGANVLTF. The DNA for the CDR3 is TGTGCCAGTTCCATTTATAGCTCTGGGGCCAACGTCCTGACTTTC.

This clonotype showed up many times. The chain carries TRBV6-5 and TRBJ1-6; D possibly corresponds to TRBD1 (5 bases). Germline assignment: CDR1 MNHEY and CDR2 SVGAGI. V lost 3 bases and J lost 7, with 10 bases in between. This CDR3 contains 14 residues. The CDR3 nucleotides are TGTGCCAGCAGTTATTCCGGGACGAATTCACCCCTCCACTTT. Its translation is CASSYSGTNSPLHF.

This clonotype was counted ten times or more. V and J are TRBV5-1 and TRBJ2-5; D is uncertain. Between the trimmed V and J ends, which lost 0 bases and 5 bases, there was a span of 11 bases. There are 14 residues in the CDR3. Germline V gives CDR1 SGHRS, CDR2 YFSETQ. The CDR3 region is CASSLADLRETQYF. DNA of the CDR3: TGCGCCAGCAGCTTGGCGGATCTTAGGGAGACCCAGTACTTC.

The chain recombines TRBV7-2 with TRBJ1-6; perhaps TRBD1 as D (6 bases). V dropped 2 bases and J dropped 6 bases, with 14 bases sitting between them. This CDR3 has 16 residues. CDR1 SGHTA and CDR2 FQGNSA come from the germline V gene. In nucleotides, the CDR3 is TGTGCCAGCAGCTTAAATGGTGGACAGCGTAATTCACCCCTCCACTTT. This translates into CASSLNGGQRNSPLHF.

This clonotype appeared a single time. V is TRBV4-1 and J is TRBJ2-2; the D is unclear. Germline values: CDR1 MGHRA, CDR2 YSYEKL. The CDR3 sequence is 20 residues long. The ends were cut back, 1 base at V and 0 bases at J, with 21 bases in the middle. CDR3 amino acids: CASSQVSIPQQKPNTGELFF. CDR3 sequence (DNA): TGCGCCAGCAGCCAAGTTTCTATCCCTCAGCAAAAACCGAACACCGGGGAGCTGTTTTTT.

This clonotype was seen a few times. V usage is TRBV27 and J usage is TRBJ2-2; 8 bases line up with TRBD2. Germline CDR1 and CDR2: MNHEY and SMNVEV (reference sequence). The CDR3 runs to 14 residues. The V gene end was trimmed by 4 bases and the J gene end by 7 bases; junction bases not matched to a gene: 5. The CDR3 coding sequence is TGTGCCAGCAGTTGGGGACTAGGAGGCGGGGAGCTGTTTTTT. This sequence encodes CASSWGLGGGELFF.

This clonotype showed up many times. The chain joins TRBV30 to TRBJ1-3; 10 bases are a match to TRBD1. Germline CDR1 and CDR2: GTSNPN and SVGIG (reference sequence). The CDR3 contains 17 residues. Losses at the gene ends were 1 base for V and 2 bases for J; bases not matched to a gene: 8. CDR3 amino acids: CAWSGGTGQGAGNTIYF. The CDR3 DNA reads TGTGCCTGGAGTGGGGGTACTGGACAGGGGGCTGGAAACACCATATATTTT.